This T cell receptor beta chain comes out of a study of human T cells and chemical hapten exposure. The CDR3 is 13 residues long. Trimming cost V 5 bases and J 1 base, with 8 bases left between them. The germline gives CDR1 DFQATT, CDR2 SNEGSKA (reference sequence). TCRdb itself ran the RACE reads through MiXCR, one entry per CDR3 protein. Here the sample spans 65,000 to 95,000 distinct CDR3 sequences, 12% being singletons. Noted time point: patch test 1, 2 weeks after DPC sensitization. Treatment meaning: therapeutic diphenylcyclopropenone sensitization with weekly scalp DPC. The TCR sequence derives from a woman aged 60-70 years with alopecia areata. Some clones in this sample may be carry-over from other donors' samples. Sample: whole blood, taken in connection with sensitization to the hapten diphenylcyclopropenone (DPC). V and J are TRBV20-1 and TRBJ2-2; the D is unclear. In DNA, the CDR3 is TGCAGTGCTTTTCACCTGAACACCGGGGAGCTGTTTTTT. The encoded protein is CSAFHLNTGELFF.